Listed below are T cell receptor beta chains from one sample, sequenced in a study of shared clonotypes between healthy human individuals. The method was immunoSEQ multiplex PCR; TCRdb's version includes in-frame clones alone and lacks a portion of them. The sample includes hundreds of thousands of clones, about 96% seen only once; the top ten take around 0.1%. Sequencing input: naive CD8+ T cells sorted from blood. These receptors were obtained from a woman in her twenties or thirties in good health. Both conserved end residues are part of each CDR3. D genes are given only for firm matches. Expanded clones get a size class; other rows say once, few or many, or leave the size out.

TRBV18	NA	TRBJ2-7	NA	CASSPNSGTGAYEQYF	TGTGCCAGCTCACCCAATTCCGGGACTGGGGCCTACGAGCAGTACTTC
TRBV5-4	NA	TRBJ2-3	TRBD2	CASVYAGGGADTQYF	TGTGCCAGCGTTTATGCGGGAGGCGGCGCAGATACGCAGTATTTT
TRBV15	NA	TRBJ2-5	NA	CAIRWETQYF	TGTGCCATTCGATGGGAGACCCAGTACTTC
TRBV9	NA	TRBJ1-3	NA	CASGAGNTIYF	TGTGCCAGCGGGGCTGGAAACACCATATATTTT
TRBV7-6	NA	TRBJ2-1	NA	CASSWGLESSYNEQFF	TGTGCCAGCAGCTGGGGACTGGAGAGCTCCTACAATGAGCAGTTCTTC
TRBV5-4	NA	TRBJ2-7	NA	CASSSRGGMHEQYF	TGTGCCAGCAGCTCCCGCGGAGGGATGCACGAGCAGTACTTC
TRBV5-1	once	TRBJ1-3	NA	CASSLDRNSGNTIYF	TGCGCCAGCAGCTTGGACAGGAACTCTGGAAACACCATATATTTT
TRBV27	NA	TRBJ2-1	NA	CASSGYNEQFF	TGTGCCAGCAGTGGGTACAATGAGCAGTTCTTC
TRBV28	NA	TRBJ2-7	NA	CASSFGRGSYEQYF	TGTGCCAGCAGTTTCGGGCGAGGCTCCTACGAGCAGTACTTC
TRBV7-9	NA	TRBJ2-7	NA	CASSTSTGRGEQYF	TGTGCCAGCAGCACCTCGACAGGGAGGGGCGAGCAGTACTTC
TRBV6-5	NA	TRBJ2-7	NA	CASSPSHYEQYF	TGTGCCAGCAGTCCCTCTCATTACGAGCAGTACTTC
TRBV11-1	NA	TRBJ2-1	TRBD2	CASSAGLADYNEQFF	TGTGCCAGCAGCGCGGGACTAGCGGATTACAATGAGCAGTTCTTC
TRBV13	NA	TRBJ2-5	NA	CASSQRLQETQYF	TGTGCCAGCAGCCAGCGCCTCCAAGAGACCCAGTACTTC
TRBV4-1	once	TRBJ1-1	TRBD1	CASSQGRDRGFGGEAFF	TGCGCCAGCAGCCAAGGCAGGGACAGGGGATTCGGCGGGGAAGCTTTCTTT
TRBV11-2	NA	TRBJ1-3	NA	CASTLRGSRPGNTIYF	TGTGCCAGCACCCTCCGAGGATCCAGACCTGGAAACACCATATATTTT
TRBV10-2	NA	TRBJ2-7	TRBD1	CASSEWRTGVEQYF	TGCGCCAGCAGTGAGTGGAGGACAGGCGTCGAGCAGTACTTC
TRBV19	NA	TRBJ2-2	NA	CASTPMSSGELFF	TGTGCCAGTACCCCCATGAGCTCCGGGGAGCTGTTTTTT
TRBV19	NA	TRBJ2-7	NA	CASSTDRGNYEQYF	TGTGCCAGTAGTACGGACAGAGGAAACTACGAGCAGTACTTC
TRBV9	NA	TRBJ1-1	TRBD1	CASSVGVVPGQGRSWQFF	TGTGCCAGCAGCGTAGGAGTGGTCCCGGGACAGGGTAGGTCATGGCAATTCTTT
TRBV29-1	NA	TRBJ2-1	NA	CSVRGFDEQFF	TGCAGCGTTCGAGGGTTCGATGAGCAGTTCTTC
TRBV11-2	NA	TRBJ1-1	TRBD1	CASSSGTGVTEAFF	TGTGCCAGCAGCTCCGGGACAGGGGTTACTGAAGCTTTCTTT
TRBV28	NA	TRBJ2-6	NA	CASSIPSSGANVLTF	TGTGCCAGCAGTATTCCGAGCTCTGGGGCCAACGTCCTGACTTTC
TRBV4-1	NA	TRBJ1-1	NA	CASSWTGDTEAFF	TGCGCCAGCAGTTGGACCGGGGACACTGAAGCTTTCTTT
TRBV6-5	NA	TRBJ1-1	TRBD1	CASSGDRVVFTEAFF	TGTGCCAGCAGTGGGGACAGGGTCGTATTCACTGAAGCTTTCTTT
TRBV5-6	once	TRBJ2-7	TRBD2	CASSLDGRDYEQYF	TGTGCCAGCAGCTTGGACGGGAGGGACTACGAGCAGTACTTC
TRBV28	NA	TRBJ2-2	NA	CASSLLASTGELFF	TGTGCCAGCAGTTTACTAGCCTCCACCGGGGAGCTGTTTTTT
TRBV2	NA	TRBJ1-2	NA	CASSAPGLNYGYTF	TGTGCCAGCAGTGCGCCAGGATTAAACTATGGCTACACCTTC
TRBV14	NA	TRBJ1-1	NA	CASSQDRGAFTEAFF	TGTGCCAGCAGCCAAGACCGGGGGGCTTTCACTGAAGCTTTCTTT
TRBV9	NA	TRBJ2-2	NA	CASSVDGGRPGELFF	TGTGCCAGCAGCGTAGACGGGGGACGTCCCGGGGAGCTGTTTTTT
TRBV9	once	TRBJ1-2	NA	CASSLEDGANYGYTF	TGTGCCAGCAGCTTAGAGGACGGAGCTAACTATGGCTACACCTTC
TRBV27	NA	TRBJ2-7	NA	CASRGGQNKIYEQYF	TGTGCCAGCAGGGGGGGACAGAATAAGATCTACGAGCAGTACTTC
TRBV28	NA	TRBJ2-3	TRBD1	CAIARGTGVFDTQYF	TGTGCCATCGCACGAGGGACAGGGGTCTTTGATACGCAGTATTTT
TRBV27	NA	TRBJ1-1	NA	CASSFVGGNTEAFF	TGTGCCAGCAGTTTTGTAGGGGGGAACACTGAAGCTTTCTTT
TRBV19	NA	TRBJ1-2	TRBD1	CASSPTGVGYTF	TGTGCCAGTAGTCCGACAGGGGTTGGCTACACCTTC
TRBV7-9	NA	TRBJ1-1	NA	CASSLGSVVGANTEAFF	TGTGCCAGCAGCTTAGGGTCGGTCGTCGGGGCGAACACTGAAGCTTTCTTT
TRBV7-6	once	TRBJ2-1	TRBD2	CASSPRTSGDYNEQFF	TGTGCCAGCAGCCCACGGACTAGCGGAGACTACAATGAGCAGTTCTTC
TRBV27	NA	TRBJ1-1	NA	CASRDGLDTEAFF	TGTGCCAGCAGGGACGGACTGGACACTGAAGCTTTCTTT
TRBV7-9	NA	TRBJ2-7	NA	CASSWRPSGPGEYEQYF	TGTGCCAGCAGCTGGAGACCAAGCGGGCCCGGGGAGTACGAGCAGTACTTC
TRBV13	NA	TRBJ2-1	TRBD1	CASSLPGGSYNEQFF	TGTGCCAGCAGCTTACCAGGGGGTTCCTACAATGAGCAGTTCTTC
TRBV2	NA	TRBJ1-1	NA	CASSEGLMNTEAFF	TGTGCCAGCAGTGAAGGTTTAATGAACACTGAAGCTTTCTTT
TRBV4-1	NA	TRBJ1-5	NA	CASSRTTRDSNQPQHF	TGCGCCAGCAGCCGGACCACGCGGGACAGCAATCAGCCCCAGCATTTT
TRBV28	NA	TRBJ1-2	NA	CASRNLPPTAGYGYTF	TGTGCCAGCAGGAACCTACCTCCGACCGCTGGCTATGGCTACACCTTC